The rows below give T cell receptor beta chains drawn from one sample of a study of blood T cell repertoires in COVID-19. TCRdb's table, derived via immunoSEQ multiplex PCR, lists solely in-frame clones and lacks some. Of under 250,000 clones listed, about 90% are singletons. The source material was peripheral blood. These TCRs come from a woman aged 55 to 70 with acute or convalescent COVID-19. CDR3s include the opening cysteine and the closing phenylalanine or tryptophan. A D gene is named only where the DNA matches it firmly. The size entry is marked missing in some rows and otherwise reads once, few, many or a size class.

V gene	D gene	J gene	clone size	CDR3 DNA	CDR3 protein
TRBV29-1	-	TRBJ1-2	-	TGCAGCGCCCGACTGGGTTCCGGCTACACCTTC	CSARLGSGYTF
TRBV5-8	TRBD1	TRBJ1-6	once	TGTGCCAGCAGCCCACGACAGGGGGATAATTCACCCCTCCACTTT	CASSPRQGDNSPLHF
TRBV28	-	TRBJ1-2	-	TGTGCCAGCACCTTCGAGGGAGCCTATGGCTACACCTTC	CASTFEGAYGYTF
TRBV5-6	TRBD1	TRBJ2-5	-	TGTGCCAGCAGCTCGTACGGGACAGGGCGAGAGACCCAGTACTTC	CASSSYGTGRETQYF
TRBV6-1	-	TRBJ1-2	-	TGTGCCAGCAGTGAGCGACAGCAAGTCTATGGCTACACCTTC	CASSERQQVYGYTF
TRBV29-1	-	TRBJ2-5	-	TGCAGCGTTGCCGGGAAGGAGACCCAGTACTTC	CSVAGKETQYF
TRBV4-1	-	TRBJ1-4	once	TGCGCCAGCAGCCCATCCCCGGGATGGGTAAAACTGTTTTTT	CASSPSPGWVKLFF
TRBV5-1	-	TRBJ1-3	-	TGCGCCAGCAGCTTGGAGGGAGGCTCTGGAAACACCATATATTTT	CASSLEGGSGNTIYF
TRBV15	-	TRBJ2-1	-	TGTGCCACCAGCAGAGGGAGTGTGGAATACAATGAGCAGTTCTTC	CATSRGSVEYNEQFF
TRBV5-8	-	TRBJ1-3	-	TGTGCCAGCAGCTTTACCGGGAGCTCTGGAAACACCATATATTTT	CASSFTGSSGNTIYF
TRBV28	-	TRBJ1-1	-	TGTGCCAGCAGTAGTCCCTTGAGACAGGAGAACACTGAAGCTTTCTTT	CASSSPLRQENTEAFF
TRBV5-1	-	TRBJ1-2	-	TGCGCCAGCAGCTTGGGGCAGGTATATGGCTACACCTTC	CASSLGQVYGYTF
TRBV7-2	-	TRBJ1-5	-	TGTGCCAGCAGCTTACAGGGACTCAATCAGCCCCAGCATTTT	CASSLQGLNQPQHF
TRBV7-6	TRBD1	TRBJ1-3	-	TGTGCCAGCAGCTTCTCAGGGGGCGCAGGAGCCGGAAACACCATATATTTT	CASSFSGGAGAGNTIYF
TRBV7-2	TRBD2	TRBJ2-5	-	TGTGCCAGCAGCACCTCCGGACTAGCGTTCCAAGAGACCCAGTACTTC	CASSTSGLAFQETQYF
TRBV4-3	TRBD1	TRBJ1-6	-	TGCGCCAGCAGGGATACGGGACAGGGGAATTCACCCCTCCACTTT	CASRDTGQGNSPLHF
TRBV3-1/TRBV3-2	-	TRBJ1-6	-	TGTGCCAGCAGCCAAGATCAATGGGGCAGGGGTAATTCACCCCTCCACTTT	CASSQDQWGRGNSPLHF
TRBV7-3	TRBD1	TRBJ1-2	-	TGTGCCAGCAGCCAGGGACAGGGTAGTGGCTACACCTTC	CASSQGQGSGYTF
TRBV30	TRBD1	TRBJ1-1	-	TGTGCCTGGGGACAGGGGAACACTGAAGCTTTCTTT	CAWGQGNTEAFF
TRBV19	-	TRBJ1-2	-	TGTGCCAGTAGTATGAGGTCAGGGGCTAACTATGGCTACACCTTC	CASSMRSGANYGYTF
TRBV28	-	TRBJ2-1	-	TGTGCCAGCAGATCTTACAATGAGCAGTTCTTC	CASRSYNEQFF
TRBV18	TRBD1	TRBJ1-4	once	TGTGCCAGCTCACGTGACAGGGGATCAACTAATGAAAAACTGTTTTTT	CASSRDRGSTNEKLFF
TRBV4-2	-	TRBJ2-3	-	TGTGCCAGCAGCCTTCGGCGGGAAAGCACAGATACGCAGTATTTT	CASSLRRESTDTQYF
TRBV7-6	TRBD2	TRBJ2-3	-	TGTGCCAGTTCCGGGGCACTAGCGGGGTCAGATACGCAGTATTTT	CASSGALAGSDTQYF
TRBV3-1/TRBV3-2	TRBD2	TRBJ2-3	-	TGTGCCAGCAGCCAGTTTTCAGCGGGGGGGCCCAAAGATACGCAGTATTTT	CASSQFSAGGPKDTQYF
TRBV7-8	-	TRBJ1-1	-	TGTGCCAGCAGCTTAAGAGGGCGGTGGGTGAACACTGAAGCTTTCTTT	CASSLRGRWVNTEAFF
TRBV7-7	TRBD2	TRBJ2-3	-	TGTGCTAGCAGCCGGGCGAGCGGGGGGGCGATTGGCACAGATACGCAGTATTTT	CASSRASGGAIGTDTQYF
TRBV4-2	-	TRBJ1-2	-	TGTGCCAGCAGCCAAGCGACAGATTATGGCTACACCTTC	CASSQATDYGYTF
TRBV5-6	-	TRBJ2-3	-	TGTGCCAGCAGCCGGCGGGACGGGGGCACAGATACGCAGTATTTT	CASSRRDGGTDTQYF
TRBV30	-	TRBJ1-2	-	TGTGCCTGGCAGTTCAACTATGGCTACACCTTC	CAWQFNYGYTF
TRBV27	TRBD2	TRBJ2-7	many	TGTGCCAGCAGTGAAGGGACTAGCGGGGAGGACGAGCAGTACTTC	CASSEGTSGEDEQYF
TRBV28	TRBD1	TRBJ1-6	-	TGTGCCAGCAGCCTGACAGGGAATAATTCACCCCTCCACTTT	CASSLTGNNSPLHF
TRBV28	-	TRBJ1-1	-	TGTGCCAGCAGCACGACAGCGAACACTGAAGCTTTCTTT	CASSTTANTEAFF
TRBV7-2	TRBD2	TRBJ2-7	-	TGTGCCAGCAGCTTAGGAGCGGGGAGCTCCTACGAGCAGTACTTC	CASSLGAGSSYEQYF
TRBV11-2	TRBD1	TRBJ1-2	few	TGTGCCAGCAGCTTGGGACAGTACTATGGCTACACCTTC	CASSLGQYYGYTF
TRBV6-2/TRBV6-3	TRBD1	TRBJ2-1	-	TGTGCCAGCAGTGGCTGGGACAGAAGCTCCTACAATGAGCAGTTCTTC	CASSGWDRSSYNEQFF
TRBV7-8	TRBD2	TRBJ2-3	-	TGTGCCAGCAGCTTAGGAGCGGGATTTAGCACAGATACGCAGTATTTT	CASSLGAGFSTDTQYF
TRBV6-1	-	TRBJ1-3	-	TGTGCCAGCAGTGATTTCTTCTCTGGAAACACCATATATTTT	CASSDFFSGNTIYF
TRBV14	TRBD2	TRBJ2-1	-	TGTGCCAGCAGCCAAGAACATAGCGGGAGTTTCTACAATGAGCAGTTCTTC	CASSQEHSGSFYNEQFF
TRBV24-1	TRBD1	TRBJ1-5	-	TGTGCCACCAGTGATGGGGGCAGGGGGCGGAATCAGCCCCAGCATTTT	CATSDGGRGRNQPQHF
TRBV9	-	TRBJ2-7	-	TGTGCCAGCAGCGTAGCCGGGGTGGCCTACGAGCAGTACTTC	CASSVAGVAYEQYF
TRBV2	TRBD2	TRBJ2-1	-	TGTGCCAGCACCCCTGGGGGGAGCGGGGTATTCAAGGAGCAGTTCTTC	CASTPGGSGVFKEQFF
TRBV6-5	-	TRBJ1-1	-	TGTGCCAGCAGTTACTCGAGTCGCAACACTGAAGCTTTCTTT	CASSYSSRNTEAFF
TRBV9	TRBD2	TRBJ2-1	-	TGTGCCAGCGCCAGACTAGCGGGAGGGCCGCAGTACAATGAGCAGTTCTTC	CASARLAGGPQYNEQFF
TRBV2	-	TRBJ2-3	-	TGTGCCAGCAGCCGCGAAGCCCTAGATACGCAGTATTTT	CASSREALDTQYF
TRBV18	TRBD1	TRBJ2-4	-	TGTGCCAGCTCAGGGCACCCGGGACAGGCCAAAAACATTCAGTACTTC	CASSGHPGQAKNIQYF
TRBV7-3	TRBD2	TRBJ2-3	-	TGTGCCAGCAGCTTACCCGGTTTTAGCGGGGGGGCCCCAGATACGCAGTATTTT	CASSLPGFSGGAPDTQYF
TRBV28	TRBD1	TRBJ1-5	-	TGTGCCAGCAGGGGACAGACCCTTCAGCCCCAGCATTTT	CASRGQTLQPQHF
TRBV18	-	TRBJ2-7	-	TGTGCCAGCTCACCTTACGCGACAGGAGACTACGAGCAGTACTTC	CASSPYATGDYEQYF
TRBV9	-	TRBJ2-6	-	TGTGCCAGCAGCGTAGGATCGATCGGCAGGGAAAACTTTAGGGGGGCCAACGTCCTGACTTTC	CASSVGSIGRENFRGANVLTF
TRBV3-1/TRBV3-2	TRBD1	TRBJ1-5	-	TGTGCCAGCAGCCATAGACAGGGTTTAGGGCAGCCCCAGCATTTT	CASSHRQGLGQPQHF
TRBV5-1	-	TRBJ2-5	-	TGCGCCAGCAGCTTGGGGTTTAGGGGAGGAGAGACCCAGTACTTC	CASSLGFRGGETQYF